This T cell receptor (beta chain) emerged from a study of cytotoxic CD8 clonotypes in ibrutinib-treated CLL. Study overall: Investigators collected response samples after a median approximately twelve months of treatment, range 6 to 36.

The study, taken as a whole, reports: Measured clonality at baseline was greater than in age-matched healthy donors and tracked with circulating CD8+ T-cell counts.

In this sample, this clone turned up once. Its antigen is unknown. TCRdb keeps only in-frame clones here, not all; method: immunoSEQ multiplex PCR. This repertoire shows over 150,000 clones, around 72% found once; its top ten account for under 15%. This CDR3 is 19 amino acids long. The sequencing used PBMCs, collected after 24 months of ibrutinib treatment. This chain joins TRBV21-1 and TRBJ2-6; the D call of TRBD1 is as the table states it, not checked on the DNA. TRBV21-1 is classified as a pseudogene. The source is a human donor with chronic lymphocytic leukemia. The DNA for the CDR3 is TGTGCCAGCAGCACACTCTTACGGGACAGGGGCTCTGGGGCCAACGTCCTGACTTTC. Its protein is CASSTLLRDRGSGANVLTF.